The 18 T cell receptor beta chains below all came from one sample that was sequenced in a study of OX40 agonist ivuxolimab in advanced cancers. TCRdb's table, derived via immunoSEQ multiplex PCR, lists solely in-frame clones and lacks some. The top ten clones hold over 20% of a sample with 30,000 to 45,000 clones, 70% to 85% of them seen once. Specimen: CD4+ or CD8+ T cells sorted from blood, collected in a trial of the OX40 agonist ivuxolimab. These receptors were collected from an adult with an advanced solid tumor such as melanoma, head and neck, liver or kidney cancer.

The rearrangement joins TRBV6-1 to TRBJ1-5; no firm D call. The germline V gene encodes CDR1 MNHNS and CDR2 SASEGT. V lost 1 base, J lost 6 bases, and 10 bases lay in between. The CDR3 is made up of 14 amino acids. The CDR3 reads CASSEGGGRQPQHF. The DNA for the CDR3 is TGTGCCAGCAGTGAAGGAGGCGGGCGTCAGCCCCAGCATTTT.

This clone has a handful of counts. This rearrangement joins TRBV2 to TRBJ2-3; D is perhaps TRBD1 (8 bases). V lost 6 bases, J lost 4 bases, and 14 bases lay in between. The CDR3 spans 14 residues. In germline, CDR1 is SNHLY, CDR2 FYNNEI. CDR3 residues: CASSGQGGADTQYF. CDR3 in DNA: TGTGCCAGCAGCGGACAGGGAGGGGCAGATACGCAGTATTTT.

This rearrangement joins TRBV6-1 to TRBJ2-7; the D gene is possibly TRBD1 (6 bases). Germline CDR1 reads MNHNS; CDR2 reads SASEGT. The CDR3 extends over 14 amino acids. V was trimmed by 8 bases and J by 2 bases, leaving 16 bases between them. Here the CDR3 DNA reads TGTGCCAGCTCGCCTTGGGACAAAACCTACGAGCAGTACTTC. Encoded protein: CASSPWDKTYEQYF.

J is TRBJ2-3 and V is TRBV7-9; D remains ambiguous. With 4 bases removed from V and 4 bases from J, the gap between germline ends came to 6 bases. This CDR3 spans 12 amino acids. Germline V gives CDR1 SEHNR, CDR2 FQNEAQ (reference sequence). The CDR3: CASSSSSDTQYF. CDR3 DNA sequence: TGTGCCAGCAGCTCCAGTTCAGATACGCAGTATTTT.

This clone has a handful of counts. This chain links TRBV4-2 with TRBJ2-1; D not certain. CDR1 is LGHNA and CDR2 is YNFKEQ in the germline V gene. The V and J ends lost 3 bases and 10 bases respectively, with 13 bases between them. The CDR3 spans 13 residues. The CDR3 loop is CASSQDGIGEQFF. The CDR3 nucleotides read TGTGCCAGCAGCCAGGACGGCATAGGAGAGCAGTTCTTC.

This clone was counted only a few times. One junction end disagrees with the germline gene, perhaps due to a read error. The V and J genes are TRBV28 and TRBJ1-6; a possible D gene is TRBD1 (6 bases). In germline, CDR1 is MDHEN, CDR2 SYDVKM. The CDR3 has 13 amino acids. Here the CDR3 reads CATGTSSNSPLHF. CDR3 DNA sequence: TGTGCCACCGGGACATCCTCTAATTCACCCCTCCACTTT.

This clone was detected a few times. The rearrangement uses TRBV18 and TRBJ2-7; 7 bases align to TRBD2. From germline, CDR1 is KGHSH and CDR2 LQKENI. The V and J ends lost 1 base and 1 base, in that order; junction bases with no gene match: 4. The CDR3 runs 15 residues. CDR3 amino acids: CASSPRASGSYEQYF. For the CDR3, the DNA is TGTGCCAGCTCACCACGGGCTAGCGGTTCCTACGAGCAGTACTTC.

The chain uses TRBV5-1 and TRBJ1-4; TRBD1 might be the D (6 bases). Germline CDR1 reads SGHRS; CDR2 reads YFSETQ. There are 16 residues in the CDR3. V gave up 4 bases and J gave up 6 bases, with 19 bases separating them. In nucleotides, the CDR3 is TGCGCCAGCAGCCCATCTACAGGGAGATCACATGAAAAACTGTTTTTT. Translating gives CASSPSTGRSHEKLFF.

For the CDR3, the DNA is TGTGCAAGTCGCTTAGCCCTTACAGGGGGGGCTAGCGGGAGGGCCCGGACAGATACGCAGTATTTT. It codes for CASRLALTGGASGRARTDTQYF. The V gene is TRBV12-2, the J gene TRBJ2-3; TRBD2 is taken as the D call from the table, unchecked against the DNA. TRBV12-2 is termed a pseudogene. The CDR3 totals 22 residues.

In DNA form, the CDR3 reads TGTGCCAGCAGCTTAGCTCTCGCAGGTGTCACTGAAGCTTTCTTT. This gives the protein CASSLALAGVTEAFF. This chain joins TRBV11-2 and TRBJ1-1, with D uncertain. CDR3 length: 15 amino acids. The V gene lost 1 base and the J gene lost 4 bases, with 13 bases spanning the gap. Germline CDR1 reads SGHAT; CDR2 reads FQNNGV.

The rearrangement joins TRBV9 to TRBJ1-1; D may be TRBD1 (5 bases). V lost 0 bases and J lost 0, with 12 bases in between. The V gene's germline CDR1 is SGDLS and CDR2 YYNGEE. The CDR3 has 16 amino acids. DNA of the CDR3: TGTGCCAGCAGCGTAGCTCCAGACAGACTGAACACTGAAGCTTTCTTT. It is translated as CASSVAPDRLNTEAFF.

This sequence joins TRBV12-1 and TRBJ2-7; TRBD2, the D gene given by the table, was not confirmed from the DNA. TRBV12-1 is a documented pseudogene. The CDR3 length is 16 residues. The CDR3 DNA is TGTGCCAGCAGCTTCCCTACTAGCGGGCACACCTACGAGCAGTACTTC. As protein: CASSFPTSGHTYEQYF.

The CDR3 sequence: CASSDLDRMAGYTF. The DNA for the CDR3 is TGTGCCAGCAGTGACCTAGACAGGATGGCTGGCTACACCTTC. The chain combines TRBV7-3 with TRBJ1-2; maybe TRBD1 (6 bases). Trimming stripped 6 bases from V and 7 bases from J, with 18 bases between. The CDR3 covers 14 residues. Germline CDR1 SGHTA, CDR2 FQGTGA.

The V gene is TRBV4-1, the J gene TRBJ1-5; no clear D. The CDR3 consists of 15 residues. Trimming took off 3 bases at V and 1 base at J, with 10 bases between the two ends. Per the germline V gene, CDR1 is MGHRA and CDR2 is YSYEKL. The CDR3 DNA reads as TGCGCCAGCAGCCAGGTAATTGGGAGCAATCAGCCCCAGCATTTT. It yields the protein CASSQVIGSNQPQHF.

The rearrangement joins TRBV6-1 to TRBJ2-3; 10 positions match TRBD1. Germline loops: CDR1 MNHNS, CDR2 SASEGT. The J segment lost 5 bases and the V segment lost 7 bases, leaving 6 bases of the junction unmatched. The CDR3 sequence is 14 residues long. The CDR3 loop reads CASMRTGGVDTQYF. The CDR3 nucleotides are TGTGCCAGCATGCGGACAGGGGGTGTAGATACGCAGTATTTT.

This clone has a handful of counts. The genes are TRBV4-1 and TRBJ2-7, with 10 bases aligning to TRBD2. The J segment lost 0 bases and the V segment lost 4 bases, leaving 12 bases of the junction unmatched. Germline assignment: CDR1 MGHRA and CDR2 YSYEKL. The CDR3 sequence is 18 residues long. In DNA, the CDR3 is TGCGCCAGCAGCCTCAAAACCGGGACTAGCGATTACTCCTACGAGCAGTACTTC. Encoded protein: CASSLKTGTSDYSYEQYF.

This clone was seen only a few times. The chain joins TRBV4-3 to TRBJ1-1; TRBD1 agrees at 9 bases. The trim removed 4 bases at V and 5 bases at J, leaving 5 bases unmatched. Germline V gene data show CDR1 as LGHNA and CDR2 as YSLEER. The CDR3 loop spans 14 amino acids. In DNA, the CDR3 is TGCGCCAGCAGCCTTCGACAGGGGGGGACTGAAGCTTTCTTT. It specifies CASSLRQGGTEAFF.

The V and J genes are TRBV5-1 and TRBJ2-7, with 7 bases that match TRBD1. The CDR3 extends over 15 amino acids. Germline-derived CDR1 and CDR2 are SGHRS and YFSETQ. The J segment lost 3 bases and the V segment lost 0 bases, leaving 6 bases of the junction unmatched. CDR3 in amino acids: CASSLGQGLVYEQYF. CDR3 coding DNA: TGCGCCAGCAGCTTGGGACAGGGCTTGGTCTACGAGCAGTACTTC.